The 21 T cell receptor beta chains below all came from one sample that was sequenced in a study of blood T cell repertoires in COVID-19 (dated by TCRdb to 2020 to 2022). The library was built by means of the immunoSEQ multiplex PCR assay. As stored in TCRdb, this immuneACCESS dataset retains in-frame rearrangements with V and J assigned. A fraction of the clones does not appear; measured against another copy, unresolved V genes explain less than half of the discrepancy, and the remainder lacks a known reason. The sample yields more than 95,000 clones; about 80% were counted once. The top ten hold 2.5% to 3.5% of the sample. Sequenced sample: peripheral blood. These receptors all stem from a woman aged 80 or over with active or convalescent COVID-19.

The chain has TRBV5-8 and TRBJ1-2; the D is unclear. Trimming took 6 bases from V and 8 from J, leaving 17 bases between them. CDR1 and CDR2 from the germline V gene are SGHTS and YDEGEE. This CDR3 comprises 13 residues. For the CDR3, the DNA is TGTGCCAGCATCGGTCGGAGGGAAGGAGGCTACACCTTC. Its protein is CASIGRREGGYTF.

This rearrangement joins TRBV6-5 to TRBJ1-5; no firm D call. CDR1 is MNHEY, CDR2 SVGAGI, per germline. The germline V and J ends were trimmed by 0 bases and 4 bases, with 7 bases remaining between them. The CDR3 covers 14 residues. The CDR3 protein is CASSYSQNNQPQHF. Written as DNA, the CDR3 is TGTGCCAGCAGTTACTCTCAGAATAATCAGCCCCAGCATTTT.

CDR3 sequence: CASSKSGTGAEKLFF. CDR3 DNA sequence: TGTGCCAGCAGCAAATCCGGGACAGGGGCTGAAAAACTGTTTTTT. V gene TRBV28 combines with J gene TRBJ1-4, with TRBD1 matching over 10 bases. Germline V gene lookup returns CDR1 MDHEN and CDR2 SYDVKM. The V gene end was trimmed by 6 bases and the J gene end by 7 bases; junction bases not matched to a gene: 8. The CDR3 runs to 15 residues.

This chain joins TRBV4-2 and TRBJ2-2; TRBD1 might be the D (6 bases). CDR1 is LGHNA and CDR2 is YNFKEQ in the germline V gene. The length of the CDR3 is 17 residues. Trimming removed 7 bases at V and 0 bases at J, with 18 bases between. The CDR3 region has the DNA TGTGCCAGCACTCTGGGACACGCTGTCGCGAACACCGGGGAGCTGTTTTTT. Translated: CASTLGHAVANTGELFF.

The J gene is TRBJ2-3, the V gene TRBV6-5; TRBD1 aligns across 7 bases. The junction had 4 bases not matched to a gene; V was cut back by 6 bases and J by 1 base. The length of the CDR3 is 14 residues. Germline CDR1 is MNHEY and CDR2 is SVGAGI. CDR3 loop: CASRATGGTDTQYF. The CDR3, as DNA: TGTGCCAGCAGGGCTACAGGGGGCACAGATACGCAGTATTTT.

The CDR3 DNA is TGTGCCAGCTCACCCGGGACAGGGTTAGAGACCCAGTACTTC. Amino acid sequence: CASSPGTGLETQYF. This chain links TRBV18 with TRBJ2-5; TRBD1 matches at 9 bases. This CDR3 is 14 amino acids long. V shed 3 bases, J shed 4 bases, and the junction held 3 bases outside the gene matches. The germline gives CDR1 KGHSH, CDR2 LQKENI.

The chain employs TRBV6-2 or TRBV6-3 and TRBJ2-7; 8 bases agree with TRBD2. Per the germline V gene, CDR1 is MNHEY and CDR2 is SVGEGT. J gave up 3 bases and V 7 bases, and 11 bases lay outside the gene matches. CDR3 length: 15 amino acids. The DNA for the CDR3 is TGTGCCAGCACCCCAACTAGCGGAGCTTTCTACGAGCAGTACTTC. It translates to CASTPTSGAFYEQYF.

This chain links TRBV18 with TRBJ2-1, with 8 nucleotides matching TRBD2. Germline V gene data show CDR1 as KGHSH and CDR2 as LQKENI. The CDR3 has 16 residues. J gave up 10 bases and V 0 bases, and 11 bases lay outside the gene matches. The DNA of the CDR3 is TGTGCCAGCTCACCACCCGGGACTAGGACCGCCTCGGAGCAGTTCTTC. This encodes CASSPPGTRTASEQFF.

The rearrangement links TRBV15 to TRBJ1-4; unclear D gene. From germline, CDR1 is LNHNV and CDR2 YYDKDF (reference sequence). Trimming cost V 3 bases and J 7 bases, with 12 bases left between them. The CDR3 covers 14 residues. The CDR3 coding sequence is TGTGCCACCAGCAGCGTCCACGAGGGTGAAAAACTGTTTTTT. It is translated as CATSSVHEGEKLFF. The full variable domain, rest sourced from reference TRBV15 and TRBJ1-4, is DAMVIQNPRYQVTQFGKPVTLSCSQTLNHNVMYWYQQKSSQAPKLLFHYYDKDFNNEADTPDNFQSRRPNTSFCFLDIRSPGLGDTAMYLCATSSVHEGEKLFFGSGTQLSVL.

This rearrangement joins TRBV28 to TRBJ2-5; D gene ambiguous. Trimming removed 5 bases from V and 4 bases from J, with 2 bases in between. CDR1 and CDR2 (germline): MDHEN, SYDVKM. The CDR3 has 10 amino acids. As DNA, the CDR3 is TGTGCCAGCAGTCGAGAGACCCAGTACTTC. This encodes CASSRETQYF.

The chain employs TRBV6-6 and TRBJ2-1, with 10 bases lining up with TRBD1. CDR1 MNHNY and CDR2 SVGAGI come from the germline V gene (reference sequence). Losses at the gene ends were 5 bases for V and 7 bases for J; bases not matched to a gene: 8. The CDR3 is made up of 15 amino acids. CDR3 coding DNA: TGTGCCAGCAGTACCGGGACAGGGGCGTGGAATGAGCAGTTCTTC. Translation: CASSTGTGAWNEQFF.

The V call is TRBV6-5, the J call TRBJ1-1; 7 bases agree with TRBD1. This CDR3 is built from 13 residues. V shed 2 bases, J shed 7 bases, and the junction held 4 bases outside the gene matches. CDR1 and CDR2 (germline): MNHEY, SVGAGI. CDR3 sequence: CASSYATGLEAFF. The CDR3, as DNA: TGTGCCAGCAGTTACGCGACAGGGCTTGAAGCTTTCTTT.

In DNA, the CDR3 is TGTGCCACCAGCAGAGGTTCAAGTAACGGGATGGATACGCAGTATTTT. Its translation: CATSRGSSNGMDTQYF. V and J are TRBV15 and TRBJ2-3, with a weak D call TRBD2 (5 bases). The germline CDR1 and CDR2 sequences are LNHNV and YYDKDF (reference sequence). The CDR3 spans 16 residues. Trimming took 1 base from V and 6 from J, leaving 17 bases between them.

The rearrangement links TRBV5-6 to TRBJ2-3, with D possibly matching TRBD1 (6 bases). Trimming took 3 bases from V and 4 from J, leaving 9 bases between them. From germline, CDR1 is SGHDT and CDR2 YYEEEE. This CDR3 comprises 13 residues. The CDR3 protein is CASSSRGADTQYF. CDR3 coding DNA: TGTGCCAGCAGCTCCAGGGGCGCAGATACGCAGTATTTT.

The chain joins TRBV7-2 to TRBJ2-7; maybe TRBD1 (6 bases). CDR3 length: 16 residues. Looked up from germline, CDR1 is SGHTA and CDR2 is FQGNSA. The V end was cut by 0 bases, the J end by 2 bases, with 14 bases between. CDR3 sequence: CASSLALDRPAYEQYF. The CDR3 DNA follows: TGTGCCAGCAGCTTAGCCCTCGACAGGCCCGCCTACGAGCAGTACTTC.

This rearrangement joins TRBV9 to TRBJ2-5, with D perhaps matching TRBD1 (6 bases). Germline V lookup: CDR1 SGDLS, CDR2 YYNGEE. The CDR3 spans 15 residues. V was pared by 3 bases and J by 2 bases, with 14 bases between. CDR3 in amino acids: CASSGNRDKQETQYF. Here the CDR3 DNA reads TGTGCCAGCAGCGGCAACCGGGACAAACAAGAGACCCAGTACTTC.

The rearrangement links TRBV6-1 to TRBJ1-5, with 7 bases aligning to TRBD1. The germline V gene has CDR1 MNHNS and CDR2 SASEGT. CDR3 length: 15 residues. Trimming removed 1 base from V and 1 base from J; junction bases left unmatched: 1. The CDR3 loop is CASSEGQGSNQPQHF. CDR3 sequence (DNA): TGTGCCAGCAGTGAAGGACAGGGCAGCAATCAGCCCCAGCATTTT.

Concerning this clone itself: Other nucleotide sequences in the sample specify the same CDR3. The chain joins TRBV11-2 to TRBJ1-3, with D maybe TRBD1 (5 bases). CDR3 size: 13 residues. Germline-derived CDR1 and CDR2 are SGHAT and FQNNGV. Between the trimmed V and J ends, which lost 3 bases and 7 bases, there was a span of 10 bases. CDR3 nucleotide sequence: TGTGCCAGCAGCTTTCTCCAGGGCAACACCATATATTTT. Translation: CASSFLQGNTIYF.

The gene calls are TRBV27 and TRBJ1-6, with D tentatively TRBD1 (5 bases). Germline-derived CDR1 and CDR2 are MNHEY and SMNVEV (reference sequence). Trimming cost V 4 bases and J 5 bases, with 12 bases left between them. CDR3 size: 15 residues. The CDR3 sequence: CASSYSDRNNSPLHF. The CDR3 nucleotides are TGTGCCAGCAGTTACAGCGACAGAAATAATTCACCCCTCCACTTT.

J is TRBJ1-2 and V is TRBV3-1 (or the pseudogene TRBV3-2); 9 bases fit TRBD1. This CDR3 spans 16 amino acids. The germline V gene has CDR1 LGHDT and CDR2 YNNKEL (reference sequence). J gave up 5 bases and V 5 bases, and 12 bases lay outside the gene matches. In DNA, the CDR3 is TGTGCCAGCAGCTATGCCGGGACAGGGCGTATGTATGGCTACACCTTC. This codes for CASSYAGTGRMYGYTF.

V usage is TRBV6-5 and J usage is TRBJ1-3; D possibly corresponds to TRBD1 (6 bases). CDR1 is MNHEY, CDR2 SVGAGI, per germline. The CDR3 is made up of 15 amino acids. V was shortened by 5 bases and J by 0 bases, with 11 bases between the two germline ends. CDR3 residues: CASSRTENSGNTIYF. CDR3 coding DNA: TGTGCCAGCAGTCGGACAGAAAACTCTGGAAACACCATATATTTT.